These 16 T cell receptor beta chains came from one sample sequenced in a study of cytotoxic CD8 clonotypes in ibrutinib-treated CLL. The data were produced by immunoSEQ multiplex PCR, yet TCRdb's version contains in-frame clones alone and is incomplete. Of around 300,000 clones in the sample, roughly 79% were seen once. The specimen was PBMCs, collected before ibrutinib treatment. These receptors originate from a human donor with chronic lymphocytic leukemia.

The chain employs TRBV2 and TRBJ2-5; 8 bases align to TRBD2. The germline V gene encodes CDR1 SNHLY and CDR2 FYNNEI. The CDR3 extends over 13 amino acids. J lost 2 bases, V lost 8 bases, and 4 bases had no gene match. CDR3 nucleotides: TGTGCCAGCCCGGGAGGGGTACAAGAGACCCAGTACTTC. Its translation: CASPGGVQETQYF. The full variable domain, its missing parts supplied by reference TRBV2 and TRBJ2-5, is EPEVTQTPSHQVTQMGQEVILRCVPISNHLYFYWYRQILGQKVEFLVSFYNNEISEKSEIFDDQFSVERPDGSNFTLKIRSTKLEDSAMYFCASPGGVQETQYFGPGTRLLVL.

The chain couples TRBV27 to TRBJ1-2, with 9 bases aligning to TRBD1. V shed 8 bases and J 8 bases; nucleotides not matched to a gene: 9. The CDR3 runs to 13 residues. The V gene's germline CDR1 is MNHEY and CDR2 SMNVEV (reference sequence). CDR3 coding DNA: TGTGCCAGCGGAGACACAGGGGGCTCAGGCTACACCTTC. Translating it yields CASGDTGGSGYTF.

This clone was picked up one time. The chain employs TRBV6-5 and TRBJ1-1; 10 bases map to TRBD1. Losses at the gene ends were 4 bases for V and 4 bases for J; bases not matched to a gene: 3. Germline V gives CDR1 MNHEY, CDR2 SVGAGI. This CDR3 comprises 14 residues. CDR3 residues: CASSLRTGGTEAFF. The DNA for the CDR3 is TGTGCCAGCAGTTTGCGGACAGGGGGCACTGAAGCTTTCTTT.

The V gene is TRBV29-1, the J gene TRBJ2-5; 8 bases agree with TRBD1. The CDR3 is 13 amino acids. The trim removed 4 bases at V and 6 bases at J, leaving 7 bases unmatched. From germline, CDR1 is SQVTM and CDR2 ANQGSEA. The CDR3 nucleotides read TGCAGCGTTGTGGTGACAGGGGTAAAGACCCAGTACTTC. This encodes CSVVVTGVKTQYF.

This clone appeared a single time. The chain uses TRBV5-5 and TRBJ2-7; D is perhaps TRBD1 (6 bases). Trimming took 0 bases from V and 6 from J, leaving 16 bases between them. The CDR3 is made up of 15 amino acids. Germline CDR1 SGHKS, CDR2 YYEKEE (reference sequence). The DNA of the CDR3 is TGTGCCAGCAGCTTGGTGGGGGCGACCCGCGGCGAGCAGTACTTC. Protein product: CASSLVGATRGEQYF.

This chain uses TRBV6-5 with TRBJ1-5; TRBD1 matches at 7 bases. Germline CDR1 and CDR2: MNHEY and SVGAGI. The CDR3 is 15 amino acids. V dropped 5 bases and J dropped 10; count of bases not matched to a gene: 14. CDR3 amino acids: CASSRGQGEDTPQHF. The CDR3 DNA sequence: TGTGCCAGCAGTAGGGGGCAGGGGGAAGATACACCCCAGCATTTT.

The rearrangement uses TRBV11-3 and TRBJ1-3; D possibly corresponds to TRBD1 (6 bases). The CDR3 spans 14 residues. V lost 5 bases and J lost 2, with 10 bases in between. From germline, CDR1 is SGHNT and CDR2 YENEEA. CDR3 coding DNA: TGTGCCAGCAGCGCACAGGGTCCTGGAAACACCATATATTTT. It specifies CASSAQGPGNTIYF.

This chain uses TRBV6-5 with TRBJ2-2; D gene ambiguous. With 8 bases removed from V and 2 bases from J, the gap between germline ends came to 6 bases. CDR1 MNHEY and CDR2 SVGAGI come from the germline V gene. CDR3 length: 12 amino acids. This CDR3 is CASVGNTGELFF. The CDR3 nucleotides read TGTGCCAGCGTTGGAAACACCGGGGAGCTGTTTTTT.

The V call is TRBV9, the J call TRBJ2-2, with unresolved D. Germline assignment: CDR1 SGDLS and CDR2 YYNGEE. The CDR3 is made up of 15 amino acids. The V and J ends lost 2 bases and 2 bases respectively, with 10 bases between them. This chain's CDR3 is CASSVYRSNTGELFF. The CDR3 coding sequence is TGTGCCAGCAGCGTTTACAGATCCAACACCGGGGAGCTGTTTTTT.

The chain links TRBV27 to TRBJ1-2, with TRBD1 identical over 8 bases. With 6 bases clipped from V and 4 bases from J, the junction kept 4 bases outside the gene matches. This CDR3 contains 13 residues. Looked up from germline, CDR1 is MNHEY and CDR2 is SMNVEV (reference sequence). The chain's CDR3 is CASSVGTGYGYTF. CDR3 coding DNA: TGTGCCAGCAGCGTTGGGACAGGCTATGGCTACACCTTC.

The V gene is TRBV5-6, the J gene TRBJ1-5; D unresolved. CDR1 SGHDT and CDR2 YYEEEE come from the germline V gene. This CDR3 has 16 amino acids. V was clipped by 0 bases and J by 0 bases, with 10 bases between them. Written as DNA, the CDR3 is TGTGCCAGCAGCTTGGGGCCAGTAAATAGCAATCAGCCCCAGCATTTT. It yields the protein CASSLGPVNSNQPQHF.

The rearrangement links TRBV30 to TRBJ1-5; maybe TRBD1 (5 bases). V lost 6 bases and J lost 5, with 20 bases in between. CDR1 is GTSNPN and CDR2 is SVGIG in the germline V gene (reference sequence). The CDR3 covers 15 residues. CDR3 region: CACRIRDSPHQPQHF. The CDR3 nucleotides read TGTGCCTGCAGAATACGAGACAGTCCCCATCAGCCCCAGCATTTT.

The CDR3 is CASSPQPTEAFF. CDR3 DNA: TGTGCCAGCTCACCCCAGCCGACTGAAGCTTTCTTT. The chain links TRBV18 to TRBJ1-1, with D unresolved. The V and J ends lost 3 bases and 5 bases respectively, with 7 bases between them. This CDR3 region has 12 residues. Germline V lookup: CDR1 KGHSH, CDR2 LQKENI.

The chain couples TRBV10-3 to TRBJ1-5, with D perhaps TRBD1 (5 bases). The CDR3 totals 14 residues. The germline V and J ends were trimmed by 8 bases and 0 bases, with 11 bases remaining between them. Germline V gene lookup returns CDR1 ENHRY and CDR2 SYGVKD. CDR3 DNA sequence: TGTGCCATCTCAATCGACAGTAGCAATCAGCCCCAGCATTTT. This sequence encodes CAISIDSSNQPQHF.

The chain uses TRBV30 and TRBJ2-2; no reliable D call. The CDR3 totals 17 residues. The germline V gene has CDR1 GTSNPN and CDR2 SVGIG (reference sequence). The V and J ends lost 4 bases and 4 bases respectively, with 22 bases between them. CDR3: CAWIDRSLLSGTGELFF. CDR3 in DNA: TGTGCCTGGATTGACCGGTCCCTCCTCTCCGGCACCGGGGAGCTGTTTTTT.

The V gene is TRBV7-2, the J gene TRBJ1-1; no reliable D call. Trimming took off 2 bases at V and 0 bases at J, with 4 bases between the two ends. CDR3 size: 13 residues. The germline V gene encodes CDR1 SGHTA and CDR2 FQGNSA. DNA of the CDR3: TGTGCCAGCAGCTTATTCCTGAACACTGAAGCTTTCTTT. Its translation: CASSLFLNTEAFF. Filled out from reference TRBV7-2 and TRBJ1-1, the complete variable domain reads GAGVSQSPSNKVTEKGKDVELRCDPISGHTALYWYRQSLGQGLEFLIYFQGNSAPDKSGLPSDRFSAERTGGSVSTLTIQRTQQEDSAVYLCASSLFLNTEAFFGQGTRLTVV.